This T cell receptor beta chain was captured by sequencing in a study of blood T cell repertoires in COVID-19. On the study more broadly: T cells, B-cell-depleted T cells, or PBMCs supplied cDNA or gDNA.

The age range of participants was 18 to 89 years, with residence in roughly 25 US areas. Donors were grouped by their self-reported clinical history. In the 2 weeks before study entry, exposed participants met a COVID-19 case, which was PCR-confirmed or clinician-diagnosed. Profiled with immunoSEQ multiplex PCR; TCRdb holds only in-frame clones, not every one. The sample comprises 200,000 to 250,000 clones, approximately 88% of which are singletons, and roughly 3.7% rests with the top ten. Germline CDR1 and CDR2: SGHAT and FQNNGV. The CDR3 length is 13 residues. Trimming removed 5 bases from V and 3 bases from J, with 9 bases in between.

Material for sequencing was PBMCs or T cells enriched from blood (not recorded which). The chain couples TRBV11-2 to TRBJ2-3, with a weak D call TRBD2 (6 bases). The sequence was collected from a young woman who had been exposed to COVID-19. The DNA for the CDR3 is TGTGCCAGCAGCCATGGGAGGACAGATACGCAGTATTTT. Protein product: CASSHGRTDTQYF.